Listed below are T cell receptor beta chains from one sample, sequenced in a study of OX40 agonist ivuxolimab in advanced cancers. Here immunoSEQ multiplex PCR was the method, and the copy in TCRdb shows in-frame clones only, minus some. The sample carries under 40,000 clones, over 80% recorded once. Sample: CD4+ or CD8+ T cells sorted from blood, taken in a trial of the OX40 agonist ivuxolimab. The receptors here all came from an adult with an advanced solid tumor such as melanoma, head and neck, liver or kidney cancer. The CDR3 runs from the conserved cysteine through the conserved F or W. D genes are given only for firm matches. Size tells how often a clone was seen (once, few, many) or the class of an expanded clone, and some rows leave it out.

j_gene: TRBJ2-1
v_gene: TRBV6-6
abundance: -
d_gene: TRBD1
CDR3nt: TGTGCCAGCACTACAACAGGGGGCGCGGGAAATGAGCAGTTCTTC
CDR3aa: CASTTTGGAGNEQFF

j_gene: TRBJ2-1
v_gene: TRBV29-1
abundance: -
d_gene: TRBD2
CDR3nt: TGCAGCGTTGAAAAAAGACTAGCGGGAGCCAATGAGCAGTTCTTC
CDR3aa: CSVEKRLAGANEQFF

j_gene: TRBJ2-1
v_gene: TRBV6-1
abundance: -
d_gene: -
CDR3nt: TGTGCCAGCAGTGAACAGGGGAGTAGCGATGAGCAGTTCTTC
CDR3aa: CASSEQGSSDEQFF

j_gene: TRBJ2-7
v_gene: TRBV21-1
abundance: -
d_gene: -
CDR3nt: TGTGCCAGCAGCGCGCCGACCCTAGCGGGGGGTCGGGTCGGGCGGGCCTACGAGCAGTACTTC
CDR3aa: CASSAPTLAGGRVGRAYEQYF

j_gene: TRBJ2-2
v_gene: TRBV7-6
abundance: -
d_gene: -
CDR3nt: TGTGCCAGCAGCTTAGTGGAAGTGACGGAAGGGGGAGGCGGGGAGCTGTTTTTT
CDR3aa: CASSLVEVTEGGGGELFF

j_gene: TRBJ2-1
v_gene: TRBV28
abundance: -
d_gene: -
CDR3nt: TGTGCCAGCAGTTTTCAAAGGGCCGTAAACAATGAGCAGTTCTTC
CDR3aa: CASSFQRAVNNEQFF

j_gene: TRBJ2-2
v_gene: TRBV6-5
abundance: -
d_gene: -
CDR3nt: TGTGCCAGCAGTTACTGGTCGGGGCTGAACACCGGGGAGCTGTTTTTT
CDR3aa: CASSYWSGLNTGELFF

j_gene: TRBJ2-2
v_gene: TRBV6-6
abundance: -
d_gene: -
CDR3nt: TGTGCCAGCAAGGGGCTTTCGGACACCGGGGAGCTGTTTTTT
CDR3aa: CASKGLSDTGELFF

j_gene: TRBJ1-1
v_gene: TRBV4-1
abundance: -
d_gene: -
CDR3nt: TGCGCCAGCAGCCATGGACAGAACACTGAAGCTTTCTTT
CDR3aa: CASSHGQNTEAFF

j_gene: TRBJ2-1
v_gene: TRBV7-6
abundance: once
d_gene: TRBD2
CDR3nt: TGTGCCAGCAGCTCTTCGACTAGCGGGGGGGCCGAGATCAATGAGCAGTTCTTC
CDR3aa: CASSSSTSGGAEINEQFF

j_gene: TRBJ2-5
v_gene: TRBV5-4
abundance: -
d_gene: -
CDR3nt: TGTGCCAGCAGCGTCGGGACTGCAGAAGAGACCCAGTACTTC
CDR3aa: CASSVGTAEETQYF

j_gene: TRBJ2-1
v_gene: TRBV4-2
abundance: -
d_gene: -
CDR3nt: TGTGCCAGCAGCCAAGCGGAGGGTGAGCAGTTCTTC
CDR3aa: CASSQAEGEQFF

j_gene: TRBJ1-1
v_gene: TRBV28
abundance: -
d_gene: -
CDR3nt: TGTGCCAGCAGTTTTAAAAGGGGCGACCTTTTGAACACTGAAGCTTTCTTT
CDR3aa: CASSFKRGDLLNTEAFF

j_gene: TRBJ2-1
v_gene: TRBV5-1
abundance: -
d_gene: -
CDR3nt: TGCGCCAGCAGCTTGCCAATGGGGCTAGCGACCTACAATGAGCAGTTCTTC
CDR3aa: CASSLPMGLATYNEQFF

j_gene: TRBJ2-7
v_gene: TRBV15
abundance: once
d_gene: -
CDR3nt: TGTGCCACCAGCTCCCCGGCCCGGGGTGACTACGAGCAGTACTTC
CDR3aa: CATSSPARGDYEQYF

j_gene: TRBJ2-7
v_gene: TRBV19
abundance: -
d_gene: -
CDR3nt: TGTGCCAGTAGTATGGAGGGGACCTACGAGCAGTACTTC
CDR3aa: CASSMEGTYEQYF

j_gene: TRBJ1-6
v_gene: TRBV19
abundance: -
d_gene: TRBD1
CDR3nt: TGTGCCAGTAAGTCAGGCGGGACAGGGGGCCTTAATTCACCCCTCCACTTT
CDR3aa: CASKSGGTGGLNSPLHF

j_gene: TRBJ2-3
v_gene: TRBV19
abundance: -
d_gene: -
CDR3nt: TGTGCCAGTAGTATAGGGAGAGGTTGGGGCACAGATACGCAGTATTTT
CDR3aa: CASSIGRGWGTDTQYF

j_gene: TRBJ2-3
v_gene: TRBV5-1
abundance: -
d_gene: -
CDR3nt: TGCGCCAGCATCGAGGGAGAGCCCACAGATACGCAGTATTTT
CDR3aa: CASIEGEPTDTQYF

j_gene: TRBJ2-7
v_gene: TRBV4-3
abundance: -
d_gene: TRBD2
CDR3nt: TGCGCCAGCAGCCAAGATACGGGGGGTCAGGACCTCTCCTACGAGCAGTACTTC
CDR3aa: CASSQDTGGQDLSYEQYF

j_gene: TRBJ2-2
v_gene: TRBV11-2
abundance: once
d_gene: -
CDR3nt: TGTGCCAGCAGCCAGGGGTGGGCAGGGGCGGCCGGGGAGCTGTTTTTT
CDR3aa: CASSQGWAGAAGELFF

j_gene: TRBJ2-1
v_gene: TRBV19
abundance: -
d_gene: -
CDR3nt: TGTGCCAGTAGTACAACCCATACTCAGGGGACTGAGCAGTTCTTC
CDR3aa: CASSTTHTQGTEQFF

j_gene: TRBJ2-3
v_gene: TRBV7-2
abundance: -
d_gene: -
CDR3nt: TGTGCCAGCACCCCCGGGTTCGGGACAGATACGCAGTATTTT
CDR3aa: CASTPGFGTDTQYF

j_gene: TRBJ2-5
v_gene: TRBV13
abundance: -
d_gene: TRBD2
CDR3nt: TGTGCCAGCAGCTCGCAAGCGGGGATGGGGACCCAGTACTTC
CDR3aa: CASSSQAGMGTQYF

j_gene: TRBJ1-1
v_gene: TRBV6-5
abundance: -
d_gene: -
CDR3nt: TGTGCCAGCAGTTATCGGGAGGGTAACATGGAAGCTTTCTTT
CDR3aa: CASSYREGNMEAFF

j_gene: TRBJ2-3
v_gene: TRBV13
abundance: -
d_gene: -
CDR3nt: TGTGCCAGCAGCTTAGAGGCTAGGGGCTACACAGATACGCAGTATTTT
CDR3aa: CASSLEARGYTDTQYF

j_gene: TRBJ2-1
v_gene: TRBV9
abundance: -
d_gene: TRBD2
CDR3nt: TGTGCCAGCAGCGTAGATTGGGCTAGCGGGAATGGTGATGAGCAGTTCTTC
CDR3aa: CASSVDWASGNGDEQFF

j_gene: TRBJ1-1
v_gene: TRBV11-2
abundance: -
d_gene: -
CDR3nt: TGTGCCAGCAGCTTTCCCTCCTATCGGGCCTCGAACACTGAAGCTTTCTTT
CDR3aa: CASSFPSYRASNTEAFF

j_gene: TRBJ2-3
v_gene: TRBV2
abundance: -
d_gene: -
CDR3nt: TGTGCCACCTCACGGGATACGCAGTATTTT
CDR3aa: CATSRDTQYF

j_gene: TRBJ1-4
v_gene: TRBV2
abundance: -
d_gene: -
CDR3nt: TGTGCCAGCAGTGAAACGGCCGGCCGGGGGGAAAAACTGTTTTTT
CDR3aa: CASSETAGRGEKLFF

j_gene: TRBJ2-1
v_gene: TRBV19
abundance: -
d_gene: TRBD1
CDR3nt: TGTGCCACCCACCAAAGGACAGGTTCCTACAATGAGCAGTTCTTC
CDR3aa: CATHQRTGSYNEQFF

j_gene: TRBJ1-5
v_gene: TRBV5-6
abundance: -
d_gene: -
CDR3nt: TGTGCCAGCAGCCACGGGACGGGAGAGCAGCCCCAGCATTTT
CDR3aa: CASSHGTGEQPQHF

j_gene: TRBJ2-1
v_gene: TRBV27
abundance: -
d_gene: -
CDR3nt: TGTGCCAGCAGTTTCGGGAGTCGTACGAGCAATGAGCAGTTCTTC
CDR3aa: CASSFGSRTSNEQFF

j_gene: TRBJ2-1
v_gene: TRBV27
abundance: once
d_gene: -
CDR3nt: TGTGCCAGCAGTCCATGGACTACATACAATGAGCAGTTCTTC
CDR3aa: CASSPWTTYNEQFF

j_gene: TRBJ2-3
v_gene: TRBV11-1
abundance: -
d_gene: -
CDR3nt: TGTGCCAGCAGCCCCGGGACCGCCAGCACCGATACGCAGTATTTT
CDR3aa: CASSPGTASTDTQYF

j_gene: TRBJ2-5
v_gene: TRBV6-5
abundance: -
d_gene: TRBD2
CDR3nt: TGTGCCAGCAGTTACGGAGCGGGGGGGCGAGAGACCCAGTACTTC
CDR3aa: CASSYGAGGRETQYF

j_gene: TRBJ2-7
v_gene: TRBV19
abundance: -
d_gene: -
CDR3nt: TGTGCCAGTAGTATCGCGGGCCACTACGAGCAGTACTTC
CDR3aa: CASSIAGHYEQYF